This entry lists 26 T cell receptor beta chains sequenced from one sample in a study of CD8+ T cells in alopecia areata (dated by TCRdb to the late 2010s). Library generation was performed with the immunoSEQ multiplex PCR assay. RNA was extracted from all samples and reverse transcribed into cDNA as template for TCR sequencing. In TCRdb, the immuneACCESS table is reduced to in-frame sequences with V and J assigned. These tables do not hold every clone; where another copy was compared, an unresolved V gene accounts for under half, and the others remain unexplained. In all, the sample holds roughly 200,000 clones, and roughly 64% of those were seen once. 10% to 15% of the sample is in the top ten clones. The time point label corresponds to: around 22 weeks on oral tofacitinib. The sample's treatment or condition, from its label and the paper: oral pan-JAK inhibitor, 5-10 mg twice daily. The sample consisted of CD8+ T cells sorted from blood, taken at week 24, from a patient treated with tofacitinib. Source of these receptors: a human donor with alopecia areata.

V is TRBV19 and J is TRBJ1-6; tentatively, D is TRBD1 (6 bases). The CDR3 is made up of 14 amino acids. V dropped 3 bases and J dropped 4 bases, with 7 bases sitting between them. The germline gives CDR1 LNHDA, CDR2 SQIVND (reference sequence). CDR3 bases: TGTGCCAGTAGTATTGGACAGTATAATTCACCCCTCCACTTT. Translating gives CASSIGQYNSPLHF.

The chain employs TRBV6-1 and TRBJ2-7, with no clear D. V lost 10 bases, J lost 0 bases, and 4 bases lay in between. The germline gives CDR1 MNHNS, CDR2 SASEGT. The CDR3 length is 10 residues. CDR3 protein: CAISSYEQYF. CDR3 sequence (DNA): TGTGCCATCAGCTCCTACGAGCAGTACTTC.

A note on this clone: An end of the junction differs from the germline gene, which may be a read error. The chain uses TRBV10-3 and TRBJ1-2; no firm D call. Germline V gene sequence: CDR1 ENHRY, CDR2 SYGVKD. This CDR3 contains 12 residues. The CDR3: CAISGKGWGYTF. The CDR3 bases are TGTGCCATTAGTGGGAAAGGTTGGGGCTACACCTTC.

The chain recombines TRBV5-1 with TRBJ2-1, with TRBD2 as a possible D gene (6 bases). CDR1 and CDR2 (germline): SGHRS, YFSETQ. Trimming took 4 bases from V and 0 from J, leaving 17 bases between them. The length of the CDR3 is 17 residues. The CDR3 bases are TGCGCCAGCAGCGAGTTTCCACTAGCAACCTCCTACAATGAGCAGTTCTTC. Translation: CASSEFPLATSYNEQFF.

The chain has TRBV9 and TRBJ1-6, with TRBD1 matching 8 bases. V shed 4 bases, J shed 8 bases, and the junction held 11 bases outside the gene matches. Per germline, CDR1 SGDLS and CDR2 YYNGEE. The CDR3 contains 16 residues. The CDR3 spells CASSSRDRPFDSPLHF. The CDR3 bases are TGTGCCAGCAGCTCCCGGGACAGGCCTTTTGATTCACCCCTCCACTTT.

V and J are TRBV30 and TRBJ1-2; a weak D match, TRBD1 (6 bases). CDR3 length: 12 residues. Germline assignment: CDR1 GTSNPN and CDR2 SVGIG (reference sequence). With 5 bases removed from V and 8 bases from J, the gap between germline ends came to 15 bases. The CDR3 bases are TGTGCCTGGGAGGGGGGGGCTGGCGGCTACACCTTC. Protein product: CAWEGGAGGYTF.

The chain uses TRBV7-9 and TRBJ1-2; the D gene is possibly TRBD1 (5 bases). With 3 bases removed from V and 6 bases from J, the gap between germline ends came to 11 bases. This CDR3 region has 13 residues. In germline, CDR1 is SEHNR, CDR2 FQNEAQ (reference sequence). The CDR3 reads CASSLPRGDGYTF. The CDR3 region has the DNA TGTGCCAGCAGCTTGCCTCGGGGGGATGGCTACACCTTC.

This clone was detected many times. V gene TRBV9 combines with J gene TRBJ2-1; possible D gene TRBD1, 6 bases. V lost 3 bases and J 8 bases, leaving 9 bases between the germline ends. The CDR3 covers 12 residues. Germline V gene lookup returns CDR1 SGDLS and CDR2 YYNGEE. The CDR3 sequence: CASSGDTDEQFF. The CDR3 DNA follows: TGTGCCAGCAGCGGGGACACTGATGAGCAGTTCTTC.

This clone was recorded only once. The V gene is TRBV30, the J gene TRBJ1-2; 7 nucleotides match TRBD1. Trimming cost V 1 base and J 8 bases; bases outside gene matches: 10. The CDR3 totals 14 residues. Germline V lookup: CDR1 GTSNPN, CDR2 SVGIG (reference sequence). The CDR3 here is CAWSDPGTAWGYTF. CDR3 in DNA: TGTGCCTGGAGTGATCCCGGGACAGCCTGGGGCTACACCTTC.

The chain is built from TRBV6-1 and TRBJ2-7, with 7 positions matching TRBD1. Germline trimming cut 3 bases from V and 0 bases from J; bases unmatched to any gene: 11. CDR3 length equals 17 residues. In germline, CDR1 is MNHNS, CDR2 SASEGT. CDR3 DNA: TGTGCCAGCAGTGACCTGGTTTTACAGGGGAGCTCCTACGAGCAGTACTTC. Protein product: CASSDLVLQGSSYEQYF.

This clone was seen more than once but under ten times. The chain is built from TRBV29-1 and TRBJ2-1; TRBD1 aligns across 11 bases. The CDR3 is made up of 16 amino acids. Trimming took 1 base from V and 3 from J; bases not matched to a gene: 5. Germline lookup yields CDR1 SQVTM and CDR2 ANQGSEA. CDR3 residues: CSVEGGQGVLYNEQFF. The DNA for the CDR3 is TGCAGCGTTGAAGGGGGACAGGGGGTACTCTACAATGAGCAGTTCTTC.

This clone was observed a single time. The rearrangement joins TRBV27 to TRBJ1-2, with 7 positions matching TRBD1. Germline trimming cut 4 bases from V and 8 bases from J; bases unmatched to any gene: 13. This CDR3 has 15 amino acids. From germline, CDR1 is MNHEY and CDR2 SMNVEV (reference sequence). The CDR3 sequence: CASSSLGAPGGGYTF. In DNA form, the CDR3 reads TGTGCCAGCAGTTCTCTGGGGGCCCCAGGGGGAGGCTACACCTTC.

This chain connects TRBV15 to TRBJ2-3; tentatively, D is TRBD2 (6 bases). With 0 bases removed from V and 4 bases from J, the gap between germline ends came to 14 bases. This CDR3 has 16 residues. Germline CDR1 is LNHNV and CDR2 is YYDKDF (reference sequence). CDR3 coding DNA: TGTGCCACCAGCAGAGACTGGGGGGTCTGGTCAGATACGCAGTATTTT. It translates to CATSRDWGVWSDTQYF.

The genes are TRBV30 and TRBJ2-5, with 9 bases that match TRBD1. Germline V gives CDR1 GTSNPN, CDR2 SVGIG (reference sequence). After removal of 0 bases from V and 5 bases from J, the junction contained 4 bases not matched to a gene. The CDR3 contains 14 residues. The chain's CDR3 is CAWSVMDRGETQYF. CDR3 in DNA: TGTGCCTGGAGTGTAATGGACAGGGGTGAGACCCAGTACTTC. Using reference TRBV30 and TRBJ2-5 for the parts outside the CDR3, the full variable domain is SQTIHQWPATLVQPVGSPLSLECTVEGTSNPNLYWYRQAAGRGLQLLFYSVGIGQISSEVPQNLSASRPQDRQFILSSKKLLLSDSGFYLCAWSVMDRGETQYFGPGTRLLVL.

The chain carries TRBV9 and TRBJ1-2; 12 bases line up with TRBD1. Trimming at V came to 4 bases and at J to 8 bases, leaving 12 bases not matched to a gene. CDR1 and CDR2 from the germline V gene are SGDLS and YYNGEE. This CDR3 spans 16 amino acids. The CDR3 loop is CASSPPAGTGGRGYTF. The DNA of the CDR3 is TGTGCCAGCAGCCCCCCCGCCGGGACAGGGGGCCGCGGCTACACCTTC.

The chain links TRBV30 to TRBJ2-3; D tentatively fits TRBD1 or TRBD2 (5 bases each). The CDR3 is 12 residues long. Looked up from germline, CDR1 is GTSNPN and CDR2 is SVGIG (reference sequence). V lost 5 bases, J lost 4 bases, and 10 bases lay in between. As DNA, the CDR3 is TGTGCCTGGTGTTCGGGGCCAGATACGCAGTATTTT. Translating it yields CAWCSGPDTQYF. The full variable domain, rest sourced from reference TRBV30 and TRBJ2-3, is SQTIHQWPATLVQPVGSPLSLECTVEGTSNPNLYWYRQAAGRGLQLLFYSVGIGQISSEVPQNLSASRPQDRQFILSSKKLLLSDSGFYLCAWCSGPDTQYFGPGTRLTVL.

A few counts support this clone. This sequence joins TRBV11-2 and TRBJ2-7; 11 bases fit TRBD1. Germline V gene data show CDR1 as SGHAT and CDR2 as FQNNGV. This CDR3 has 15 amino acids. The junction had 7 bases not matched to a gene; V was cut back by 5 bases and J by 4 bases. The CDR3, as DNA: TGTGCCAGCAGCAAAGGACAGGGGGCTTCGTACGAGCAGTACTTC. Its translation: CASSKGQGASYEQYF.

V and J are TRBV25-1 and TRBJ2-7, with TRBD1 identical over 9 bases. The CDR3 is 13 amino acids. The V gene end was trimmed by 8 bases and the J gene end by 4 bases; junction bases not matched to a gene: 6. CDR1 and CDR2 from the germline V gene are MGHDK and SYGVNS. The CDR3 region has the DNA TGTGCCAGCGGAACAGGACAGGGGTACGAGCAGTACTTC. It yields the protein CASGTGQGYEQYF.

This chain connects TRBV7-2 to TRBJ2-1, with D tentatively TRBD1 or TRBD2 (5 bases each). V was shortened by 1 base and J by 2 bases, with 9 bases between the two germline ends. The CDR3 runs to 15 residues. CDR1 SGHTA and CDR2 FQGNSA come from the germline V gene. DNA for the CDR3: TGTGCCAGCAGCTTAGTCCGGGGCGCCTACAATGAGCAGTTCTTC. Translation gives CASSLVRGAYNEQFF.

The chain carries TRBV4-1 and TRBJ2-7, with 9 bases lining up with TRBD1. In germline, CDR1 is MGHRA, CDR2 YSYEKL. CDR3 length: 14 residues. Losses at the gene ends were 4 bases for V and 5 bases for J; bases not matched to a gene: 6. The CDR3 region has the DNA TGCGCCAGCAGCCTAGGACAGGGGCAGGACGAGCAGTACTTC. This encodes CASSLGQGQDEQYF.

The CDR3 bases are TGTGCCAGCATCCGGGGGTCCCAAGAGACCCAGTACTTC. Protein: CASIRGSQETQYF. The V call is TRBV28, the J call TRBJ2-5, with D possibly TRBD2 on 6 matching bases. The CDR3 totals 13 residues. Germline V gives CDR1 MDHEN, CDR2 SYDVKM. The V and J ends lost 7 bases and 1 base respectively, with 10 bases between them. Looking up the rest from reference TRBV28 and TRBJ2-5 gives the full variable domain: DVKVTQSSRYLVKRTGEKVFLECVQDMDHENMFWYRQDPGLGLRLIYFSYDVKMKEKGDIPEGYSVSREKKERFSLILESASTNQTSMYLCASIRGSQETQYFGPGTRLLVL.

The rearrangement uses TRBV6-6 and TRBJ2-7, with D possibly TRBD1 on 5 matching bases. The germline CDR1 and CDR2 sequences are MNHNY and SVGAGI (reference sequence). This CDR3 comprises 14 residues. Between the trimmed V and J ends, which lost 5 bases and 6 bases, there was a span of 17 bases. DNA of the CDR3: TGTGCCAGCAGTCCTCGGACATTTCCCCTCGAGCAGTACTTC. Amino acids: CASSPRTFPLEQYF.

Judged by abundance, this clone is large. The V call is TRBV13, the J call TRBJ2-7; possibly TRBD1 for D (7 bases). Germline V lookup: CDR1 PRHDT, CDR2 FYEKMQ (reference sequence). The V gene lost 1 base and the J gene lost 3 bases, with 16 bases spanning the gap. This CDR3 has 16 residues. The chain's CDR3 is CASSLARTGLNYEQYF. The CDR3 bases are TGTGCCAGCAGCTTAGCCCGGACAGGACTAAACTACGAGCAGTACTTC.

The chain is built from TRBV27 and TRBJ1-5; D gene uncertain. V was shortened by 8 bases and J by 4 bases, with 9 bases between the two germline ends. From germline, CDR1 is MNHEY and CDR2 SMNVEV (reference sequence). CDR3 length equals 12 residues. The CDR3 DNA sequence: TGTGCCAGCCGAGCCGGGAATCAGCCCCAGCATTTT. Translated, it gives CASRAGNQPQHF.

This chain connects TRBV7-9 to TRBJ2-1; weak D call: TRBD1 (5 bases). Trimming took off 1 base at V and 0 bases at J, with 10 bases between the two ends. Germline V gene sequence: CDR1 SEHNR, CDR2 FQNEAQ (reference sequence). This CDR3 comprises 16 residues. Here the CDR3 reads CASSLGGASSYNEQFF. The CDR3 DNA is TGTGCCAGCAGCTTAGGGGGCGCAAGCTCCTACAATGAGCAGTTCTTC.

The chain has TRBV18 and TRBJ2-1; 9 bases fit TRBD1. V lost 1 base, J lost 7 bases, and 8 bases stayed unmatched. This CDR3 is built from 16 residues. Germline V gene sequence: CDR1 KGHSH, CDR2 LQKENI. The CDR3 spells CASSPRRDRVRNEQFF. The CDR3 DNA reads TGTGCCAGCTCACCACGGAGGGACAGGGTTAGAAATGAGCAGTTCTTC.